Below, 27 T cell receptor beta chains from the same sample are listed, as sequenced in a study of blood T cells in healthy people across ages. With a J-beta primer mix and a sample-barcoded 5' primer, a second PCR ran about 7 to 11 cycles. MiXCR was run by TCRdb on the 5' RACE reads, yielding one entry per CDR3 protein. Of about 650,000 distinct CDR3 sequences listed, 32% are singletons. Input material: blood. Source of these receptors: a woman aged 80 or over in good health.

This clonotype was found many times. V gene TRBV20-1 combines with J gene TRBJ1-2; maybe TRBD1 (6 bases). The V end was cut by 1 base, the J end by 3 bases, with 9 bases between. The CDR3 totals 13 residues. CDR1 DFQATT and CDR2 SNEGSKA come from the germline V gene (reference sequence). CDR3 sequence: CSARGQVDYGYTF. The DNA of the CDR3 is TGCAGTGCTAGAGGACAGGTAGACTATGGCTACACCTTC.

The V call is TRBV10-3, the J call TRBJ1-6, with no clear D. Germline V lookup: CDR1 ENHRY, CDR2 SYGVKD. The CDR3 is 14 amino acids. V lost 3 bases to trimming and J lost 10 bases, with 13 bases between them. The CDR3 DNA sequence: TGTGCCATCAGTGAAGGGTCGGGGAACTCACCCCTCCACTTT. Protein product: CAISEGSGNSPLHF.

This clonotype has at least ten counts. The CDR3 DNA follows: TGTGCCAGCAGCCCCCGGACTAGCGGGGGGGGATCCTACAATGAGCAGTTCTTC. It yields the protein CASSPRTSGGGSYNEQFF. The chain has TRBV4-2 and TRBJ2-1, with TRBD2 matching over 15 bases. CDR1 is LGHNA, CDR2 YNFKEQ, per germline. V lost 4 bases, J lost 1 base, and 5 bases stayed unmatched. The CDR3 is 18 amino acids.

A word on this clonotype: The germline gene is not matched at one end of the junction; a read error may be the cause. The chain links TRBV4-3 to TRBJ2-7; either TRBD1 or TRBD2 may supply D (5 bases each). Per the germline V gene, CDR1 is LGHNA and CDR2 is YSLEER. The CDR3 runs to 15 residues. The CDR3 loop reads CASSQELGACHEQHF. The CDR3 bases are TGCGCCAGCAGCCAAGAACTCGGGGCTTGCCACGAGCAGCACTTC.

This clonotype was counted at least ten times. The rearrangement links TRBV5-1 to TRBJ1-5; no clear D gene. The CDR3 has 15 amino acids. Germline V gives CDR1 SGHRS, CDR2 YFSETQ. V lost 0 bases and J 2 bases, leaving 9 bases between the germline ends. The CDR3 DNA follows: TGCGCCAGCAGCTTGGTCTGGGGTGGCAATCAGCCCCAGCATTTT. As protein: CASSLVWGGNQPQHF.

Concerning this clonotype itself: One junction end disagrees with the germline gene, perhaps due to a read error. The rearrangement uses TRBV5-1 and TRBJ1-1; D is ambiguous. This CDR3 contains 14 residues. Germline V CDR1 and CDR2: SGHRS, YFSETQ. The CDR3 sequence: CAGSLDYRATEAFF. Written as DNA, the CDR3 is TGCGCCGGCAGCTTGGACTACCGGGCCACTGAAGCTTTCTTT.

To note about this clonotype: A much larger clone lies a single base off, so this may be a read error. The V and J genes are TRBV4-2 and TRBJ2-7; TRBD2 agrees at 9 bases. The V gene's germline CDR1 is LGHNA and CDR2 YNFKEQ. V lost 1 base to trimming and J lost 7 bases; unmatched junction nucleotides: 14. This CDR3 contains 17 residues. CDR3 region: CASSQGTGSSGVGEQYF. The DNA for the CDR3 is TGTGCCAGCAGCCAAGGAACTGGGTCTAGCGGGGTGGGGGAGCAGTACTTC.

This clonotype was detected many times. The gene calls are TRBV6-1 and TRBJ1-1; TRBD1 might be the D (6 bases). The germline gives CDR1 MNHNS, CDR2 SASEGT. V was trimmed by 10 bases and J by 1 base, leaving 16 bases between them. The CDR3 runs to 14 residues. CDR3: CAITFRDKNTEAFF. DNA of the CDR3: TGTGCCATTACCTTCCGGGACAAGAACACTGAAGCTTTCTTT.

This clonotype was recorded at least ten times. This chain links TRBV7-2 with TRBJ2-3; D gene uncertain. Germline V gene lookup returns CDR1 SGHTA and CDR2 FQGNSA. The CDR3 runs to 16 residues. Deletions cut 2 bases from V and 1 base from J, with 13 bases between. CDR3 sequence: CASSLYTTARTDTQYF. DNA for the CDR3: TGTGCCAGCAGCTTATATACGACGGCCCGCACAGATACGCAGTATTTT. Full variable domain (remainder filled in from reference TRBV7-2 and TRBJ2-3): GAGVSQSPSNKVTEKGKDVELRCDPISGHTALYWYRQSLGQGLEFLIYFQGNSAPDKSGLPSDRFSAERTGGSVSTLTIQRTQQEDSAVYLCASSLYTTARTDTQYFGPGTRLTVL.

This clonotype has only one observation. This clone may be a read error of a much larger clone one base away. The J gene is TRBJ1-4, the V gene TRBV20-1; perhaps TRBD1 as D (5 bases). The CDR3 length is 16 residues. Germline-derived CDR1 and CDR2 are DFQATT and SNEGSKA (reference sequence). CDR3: CSARGGTGGTNEKRFF. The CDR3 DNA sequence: TGCAGTGCTAGAGGGGGGACGGGGGGAACTAATGAAAAACGGTTTTTT.

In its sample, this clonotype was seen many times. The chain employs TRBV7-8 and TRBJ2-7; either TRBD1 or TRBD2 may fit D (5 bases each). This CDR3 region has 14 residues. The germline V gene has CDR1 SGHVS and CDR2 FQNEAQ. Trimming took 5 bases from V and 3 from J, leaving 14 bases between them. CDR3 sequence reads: CASSHGTGFYEQYF. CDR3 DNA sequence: TGTGCCAGCAGCCACGGGACGGGGTTCTACGAGCAGTACTTC.

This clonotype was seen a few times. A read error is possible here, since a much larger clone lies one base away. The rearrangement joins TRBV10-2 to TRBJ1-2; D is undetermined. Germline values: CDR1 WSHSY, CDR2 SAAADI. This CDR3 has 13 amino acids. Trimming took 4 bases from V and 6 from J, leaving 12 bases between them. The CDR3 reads CASSGSRGNGYTF. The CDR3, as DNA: TGCGCCAGCAGTGGGTCGCGTGGGAATGGCTACACCTTC.

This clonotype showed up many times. The CDR3 loop reads CASSLAGTGVYNEQFF. The CDR3 DNA reads TGTGCCAGCAGCTTAGCGGGGACAGGGGTCTACAATGAGCAGTTCTTC. The chain joins TRBV7-2 to TRBJ2-1; 10 nucleotides line up with TRBD1. The junction had 2 bases not matched to a gene; V was cut back by 0 bases and J by 3 bases. The germline V gene has CDR1 SGHTA and CDR2 FQGNSA. The CDR3 consists of 16 residues.

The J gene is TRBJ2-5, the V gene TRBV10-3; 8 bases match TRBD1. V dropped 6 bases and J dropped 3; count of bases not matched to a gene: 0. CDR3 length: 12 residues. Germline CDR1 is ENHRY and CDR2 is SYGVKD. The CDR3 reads CAIRDREETQYF. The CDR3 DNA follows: TGTGCCATCAGGGACAGGGAAGAGACCCAGTACTTC.

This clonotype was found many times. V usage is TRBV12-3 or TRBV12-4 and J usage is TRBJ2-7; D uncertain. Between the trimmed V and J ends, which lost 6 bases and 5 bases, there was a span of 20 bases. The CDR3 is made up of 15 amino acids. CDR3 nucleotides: TGTGCCAGCAGCCTTGGCACGCTATTGTCCCACGAGCAGTACTTC. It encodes CASSLGTLLSHEQYF.

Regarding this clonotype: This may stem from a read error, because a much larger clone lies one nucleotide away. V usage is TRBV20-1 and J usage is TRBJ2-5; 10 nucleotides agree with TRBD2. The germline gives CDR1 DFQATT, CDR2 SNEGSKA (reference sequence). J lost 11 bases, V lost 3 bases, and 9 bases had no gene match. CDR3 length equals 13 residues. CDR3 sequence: CSASLAGDNEQYF. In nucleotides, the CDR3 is TGCAGTGCTAGCCTAGCGGGGGACAATGAGCAGTACTTC.

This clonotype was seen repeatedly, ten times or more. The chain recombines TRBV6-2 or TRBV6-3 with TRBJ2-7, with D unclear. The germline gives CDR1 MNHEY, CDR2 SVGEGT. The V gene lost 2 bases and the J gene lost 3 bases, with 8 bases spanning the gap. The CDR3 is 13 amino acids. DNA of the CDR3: TGTGCCAGCAGTTACGGCGGTTTCTACGAGCAGTACTTC. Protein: CASSYGGFYEQYF.

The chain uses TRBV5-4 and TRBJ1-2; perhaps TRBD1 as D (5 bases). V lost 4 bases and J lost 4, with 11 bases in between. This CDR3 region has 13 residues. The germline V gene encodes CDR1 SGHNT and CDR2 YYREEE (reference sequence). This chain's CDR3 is CASSRGGIYGYTF. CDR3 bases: TGTGCCAGCAGCCGGGGGGGGATCTATGGCTACACCTTC.

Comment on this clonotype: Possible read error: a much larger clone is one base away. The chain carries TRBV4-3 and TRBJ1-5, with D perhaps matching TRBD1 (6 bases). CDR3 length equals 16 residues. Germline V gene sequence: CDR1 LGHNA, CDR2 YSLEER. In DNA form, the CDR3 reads TGCGCCATCGAAAGGGGGACTTTTTATAGCAATCAGTCCCAGCATTTT. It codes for CAIERGTFYSNQSQHF.

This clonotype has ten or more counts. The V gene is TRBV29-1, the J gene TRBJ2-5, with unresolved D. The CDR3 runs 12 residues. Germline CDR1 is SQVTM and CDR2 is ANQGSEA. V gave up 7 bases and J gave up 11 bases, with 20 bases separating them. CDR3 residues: CSARFQVGEQYF. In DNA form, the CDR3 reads TGCAGCGCCCGATTTCAGGTTGGTGAGCAGTACTTC.

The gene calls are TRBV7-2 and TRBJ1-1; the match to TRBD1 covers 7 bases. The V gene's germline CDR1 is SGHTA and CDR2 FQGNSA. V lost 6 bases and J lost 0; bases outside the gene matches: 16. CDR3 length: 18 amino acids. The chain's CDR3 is CASSIFWGDSLMNTEAFF. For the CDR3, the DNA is TGTGCCAGCAGTATATTCTGGGGGGACAGCCTCATGAACACTGAAGCTTTCTTT.

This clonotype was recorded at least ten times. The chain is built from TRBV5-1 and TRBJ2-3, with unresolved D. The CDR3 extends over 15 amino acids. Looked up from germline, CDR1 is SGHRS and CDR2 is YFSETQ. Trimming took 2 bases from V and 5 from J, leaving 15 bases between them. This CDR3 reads CASSFKPAGGDTQYF. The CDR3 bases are TGCGCCAGCAGCTTTAAACCGGCTGGTGGAGATACGCAGTATTTT.

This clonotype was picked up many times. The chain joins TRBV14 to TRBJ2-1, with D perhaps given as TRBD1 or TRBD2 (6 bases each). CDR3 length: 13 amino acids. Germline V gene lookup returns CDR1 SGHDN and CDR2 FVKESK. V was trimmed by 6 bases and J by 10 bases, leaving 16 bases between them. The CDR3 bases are TGTGCCAGCAGTTCAACTTCCGGGGGCGAGCAGTTCTTC. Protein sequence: CASSSTSGGEQFF.

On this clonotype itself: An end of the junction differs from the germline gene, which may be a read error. The CDR3 nucleotides read TGTGCCAACAGCTTAGATTACCGGGGCAGCGGGTTCTTC. Translation: CANSLDYRGSGFF. The chain joins TRBV11-2 to TRBJ2-1; D is perhaps TRBD1 or TRBD2 (5 bases each). CDR1 and CDR2 (germline): SGHAT, FQNNGV. The CDR3 is made up of 13 amino acids.

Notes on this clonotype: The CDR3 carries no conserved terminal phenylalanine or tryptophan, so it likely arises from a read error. The CDR3: CAWSGEGAHNSPLHL. The CDR3 bases are TGTGCCTGGAGTGGGGAGGGGGCGCATAATTCACCCCTCCACTTG. The chain uses TRBV30 and TRBJ1-6; TRBD1 aligns across 7 bases. From germline, CDR1 is GTSNPN and CDR2 SVGIG (reference sequence). The V segment lost 1 base and the J segment 5 bases; nucleotides outside the gene matches: 5. CDR3 length equals 15 residues.

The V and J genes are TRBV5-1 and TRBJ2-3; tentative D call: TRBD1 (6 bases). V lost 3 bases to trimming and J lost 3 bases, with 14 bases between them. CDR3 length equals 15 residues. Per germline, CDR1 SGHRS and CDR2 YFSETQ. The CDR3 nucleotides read TGCGCCAGCAGCTGGGACGGACAGCCGACAGATACGCAGTATTTT. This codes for CASSWDGQPTDTQYF.

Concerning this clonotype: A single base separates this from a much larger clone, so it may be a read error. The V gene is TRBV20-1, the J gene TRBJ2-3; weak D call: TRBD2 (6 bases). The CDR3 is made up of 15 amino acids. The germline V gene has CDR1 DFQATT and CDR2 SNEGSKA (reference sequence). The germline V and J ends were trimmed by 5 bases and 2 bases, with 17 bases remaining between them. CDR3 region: CSAGGGGSPTDTQYF. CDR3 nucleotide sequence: TGCAGTGCTGGGGGAGGCGGTAGTCCCACAGATACGCAGTATTTT.